The 9 T cell receptor beta chains listed next were all sequenced from one sample in a study of cytomegalovirus exposure and HLA in healthy donors. PCR employed 60 Vbeta and 13 Jbeta primers. Measured with immunoSEQ multiplex PCR; TCRdb has only the in-frame clones, and not every one. The table shows 150,000 to 200,000 clones, with roughly 84% occurring only once. What was sequenced was PBMCs. The receptors shown here come from a man in his forties or fifties in good health and CMV-seropositive.

The chain employs TRBV6-1 and TRBJ1-3; D possibly corresponds to TRBD1 (6 bases). This CDR3 has 15 amino acids. Trimming pared 6 bases from V and 0 bases from J, leaving 12 bases between. Germline CDR1 reads MNHNS; CDR2 reads SASEGT. The CDR3 DNA follows: TGTGCCAGCAGATCGGACAGCCACTCTGGAAACACCATATATTTT. Translated: CASRSDSHSGNTIYF.

The chain links TRBV19 to TRBJ1-1, with D hard to call. Germline values: CDR1 LNHDA, CDR2 SQIVND (reference sequence). CDR3 length: 12 residues. Trimming took off 1 base at V and 6 bases at J, with 6 bases between the two ends. This CDR3 is CASSIGQAEAFF. CDR3 coding DNA: TGTGCCAGTAGTATAGGTCAGGCTGAAGCTTTCTTT.

V gene TRBV28 combines with J gene TRBJ1-2; D uncertain. Germline CDR1 is MDHEN and CDR2 is SYDVKM. The CDR3 contains 14 residues. V lost 7 bases to trimming and J lost 0 bases, with 12 bases between them. CDR3 sequence (DNA): TGTGCCAGCACAGAGGGCGGAGCTAACTATGGCTACACCTTC. Translating it yields CASTEGGANYGYTF.

This chain links TRBV7-9 with TRBJ2-3; 14 bases are shared with TRBD2. With V trimmed by 3 bases and J by 2 bases, 4 bases remained unmatched. The CDR3 sequence is 17 residues long. From germline, CDR1 is SEHNR and CDR2 FQNEAQ (reference sequence). Here the CDR3 DNA reads TGTGCCAGCAGCTTTGGGACTAGCGGGAGTCCCACAGATACGCAGTATTTT. Translated: CASSFGTSGSPTDTQYF.

This chain joins TRBV30 and TRBJ2-1, with D perhaps TRBD1 (7 bases). The germline V gene encodes CDR1 GTSNPN and CDR2 SVGIG (reference sequence). The CDR3 runs to 15 residues. V was cut by 5 bases and J by 6 bases, with 20 bases left in between. The CDR3 spells CAWDWQGGDFNEQFF. CDR3 bases: TGTGCCTGGGATTGGCAGGGGGGTGACTTCAATGAGCAGTTCTTC.

In nucleotides, the CDR3 is TGCGCCAGCAGCTTAGACTGGCAGGGGGCCTACGAGCAGTACTTC. As protein: CASSLDWQGAYEQYF. The chain carries TRBV5-1 and TRBJ2-7; 7 nucleotides line up with TRBD1. The CDR3 runs to 15 residues. Unmatched junction bases numbered 7, after V lost 2 bases and J lost 2 bases. Per germline, CDR1 SGHRS and CDR2 YFSETQ. The whole variable domain, filled in from reference TRBV5-1 and TRBJ2-7, reads KAGVTQTPRYLIKTRGQQVTLSCSPISGHRSVSWYQQTPGQGLQFLFEYFSETQRNKGNFPGRFSGRQFSNSRSEMNVSTLELGDSALYLCASSLDWQGAYEQYFGPGTRLTVT.

J is TRBJ2-5 and V is TRBV7-9; 9 nucleotides match TRBD1. The V gene's germline CDR1 is SEHNR and CDR2 FQNEAQ (reference sequence). With V trimmed by 5 bases and J by 3 bases, 7 bases remained unmatched. This CDR3 contains 15 residues. The CDR3 sequence is CASSKSGTGKETQYF. The CDR3 DNA reads as TGTGCCAGCAGCAAATCCGGGACAGGGAAAGAGACCCAGTACTTC.

The genes are TRBV12-5 and TRBJ1-6; TRBD1 agrees at 8 bases. The CDR3 runs 14 residues. Trimming took 3 bases from V and 10 from J; bases not matched to a gene: 5. Germline CDR1 LGHNT, CDR2 FRNRAP. The CDR3 protein is CASGFDRGGSPLHF. CDR3 DNA: TGTGCTAGTGGTTTTGACAGGGGCGGCTCACCCCTCCACTTT.

The chain employs TRBV5-6 and TRBJ1-4, with 11 bases fitting TRBD1. In germline, CDR1 is SGHDT, CDR2 YYEEEE. The CDR3 is made up of 15 amino acids. Germline trimming cut 4 bases from V and 7 bases from J; bases unmatched to any gene: 6. As DNA, the CDR3 is TGTGCCAGCAGCCCGACCGGGACAGGGGGTGAAAAACTGTTTTTT. This encodes CASSPTGTGGEKLFF. Variable domain in full (rest from reference TRBV5-6 and TRBJ1-4): DAGVTQSPTHLIKTRGQQVTLRCSPKSGHDTVSWYQQALGQGPQFIFQYYEEEERQRGNFPDRFSGHQFPNYSSELNVNALLLGDSALYLCASSPTGTGGEKLFFGSGTQLSVL.